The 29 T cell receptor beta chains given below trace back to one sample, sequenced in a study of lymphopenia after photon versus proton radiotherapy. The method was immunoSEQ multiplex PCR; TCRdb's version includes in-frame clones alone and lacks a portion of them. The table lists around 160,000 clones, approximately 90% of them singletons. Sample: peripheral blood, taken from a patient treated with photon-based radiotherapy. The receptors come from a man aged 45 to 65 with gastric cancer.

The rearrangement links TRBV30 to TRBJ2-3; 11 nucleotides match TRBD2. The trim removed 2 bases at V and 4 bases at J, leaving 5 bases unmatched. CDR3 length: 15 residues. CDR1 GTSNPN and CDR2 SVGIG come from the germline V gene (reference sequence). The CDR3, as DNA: TGTGCCTGGAGTTTAGCGGGAGGGGGCCCAGATACGCAGTATTTT. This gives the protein CAWSLAGGGPDTQYF.

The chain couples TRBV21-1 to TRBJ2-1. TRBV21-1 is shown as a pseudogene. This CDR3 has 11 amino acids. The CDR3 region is CASSKGGEQFF. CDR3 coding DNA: TGTGCCAGCAGCAAAGGGGGGGAGCAGTTCTTC.

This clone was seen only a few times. The CDR3 coding sequence is TGTGCCACCAGCAGAGGCAATAACTATGGCTACACCTTC. Translation: CATSRGNNYGYTF. The V and J genes are TRBV15 and TRBJ1-2; D uncertain. The V and J ends lost 1 base and 1 base respectively, with 4 bases between them. Germline loops: CDR1 LNHNV, CDR2 YYDKDF (reference sequence). The CDR3 contains 13 residues.

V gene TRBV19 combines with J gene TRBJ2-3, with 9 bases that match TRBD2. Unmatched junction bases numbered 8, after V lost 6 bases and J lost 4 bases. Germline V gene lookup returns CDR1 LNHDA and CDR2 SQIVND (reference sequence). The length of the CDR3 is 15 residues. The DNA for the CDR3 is TGTGCCAGTAGCCGCTTAGCGGGAGTGGCAGATACGCAGTATTTT. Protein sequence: CASSRLAGVADTQYF.

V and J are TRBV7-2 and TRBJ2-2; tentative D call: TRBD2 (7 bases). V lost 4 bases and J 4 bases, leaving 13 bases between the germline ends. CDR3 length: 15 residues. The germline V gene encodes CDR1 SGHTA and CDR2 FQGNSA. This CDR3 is CASSSPGEGTGELFF. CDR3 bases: TGTGCCAGCAGCTCACCAGGGGAGGGCACCGGGGAGCTGTTTTTT.

The CDR3 sequence is CASSPLRALQETQYF. The DNA for the CDR3 is TGTGCCAGCAGTCCTCTAAGGGCCCTACAAGAGACCCAGTACTTC. The chain joins TRBV28 to TRBJ2-5; no firm D call. CDR1 MDHEN and CDR2 SYDVKM come from the germline V gene. The CDR3 has 15 residues. The ends were cut back, 5 bases at V and 2 bases at J, with 15 bases in the middle.

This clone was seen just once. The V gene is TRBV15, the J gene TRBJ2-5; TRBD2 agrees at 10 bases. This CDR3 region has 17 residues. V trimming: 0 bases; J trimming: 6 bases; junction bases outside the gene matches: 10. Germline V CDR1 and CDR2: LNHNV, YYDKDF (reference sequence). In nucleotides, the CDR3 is TGTGCCACCAGCAGAGATGGGGCTAGCGGGAGTGGGAAGACCCAGTACTTC. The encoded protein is CATSRDGASGSGKTQYF. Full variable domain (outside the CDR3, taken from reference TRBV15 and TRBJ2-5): DAMVIQNPRYQVTQFGKPVTLSCSQTLNHNVMYWYQQKSSQAPKLLFHYYDKDFNNEADTPDNFQSRRPNTSFCFLDIRSPGLGDTAMYLCATSRDGASGSGKTQYFGPGTRLLVL.

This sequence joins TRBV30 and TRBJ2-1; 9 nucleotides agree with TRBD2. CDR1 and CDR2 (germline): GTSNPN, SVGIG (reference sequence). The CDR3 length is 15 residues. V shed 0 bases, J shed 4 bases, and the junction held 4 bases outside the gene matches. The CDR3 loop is CAWSVSLAGYNEQFF. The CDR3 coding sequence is TGTGCCTGGAGTGTTTCACTAGCGGGTTACAATGAGCAGTTCTTC. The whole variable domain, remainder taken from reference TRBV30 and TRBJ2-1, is SQTIHQWPATLVQPVGSPLSLECTVEGTSNPNLYWYRQAAGRGLQLLFYSVGIGQISSEVPQNLSASRPQDRQFILSSKKLLLSDSGFYLCAWSVSLAGYNEQFFGPGTRLTVL.

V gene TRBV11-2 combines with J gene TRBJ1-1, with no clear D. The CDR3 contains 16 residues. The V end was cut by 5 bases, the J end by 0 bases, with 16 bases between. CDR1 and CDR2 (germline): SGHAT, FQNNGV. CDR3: CASSPRAMYMNTEAFF. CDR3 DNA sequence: TGTGCCAGCAGCCCCCGGGCCATGTACATGAACACTGAAGCTTTCTTT.

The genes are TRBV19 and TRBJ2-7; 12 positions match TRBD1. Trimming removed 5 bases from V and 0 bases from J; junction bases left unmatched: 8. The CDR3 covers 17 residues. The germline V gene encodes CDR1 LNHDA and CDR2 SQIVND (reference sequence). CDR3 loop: CASSRGTGGVSSYEQYF. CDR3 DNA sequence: TGTGCCAGTAGTCGGGGGACAGGGGGCGTAAGCTCCTACGAGCAGTACTTC.

CDR3 sequence reads: CASSMGTGGSQPQHF. The CDR3 coding sequence is TGTGCCAGTAGTATGGGGACAGGGGGCAGTCAGCCCCAGCATTTT. The V gene is TRBV19, the J gene TRBJ1-5; the match to TRBD1 covers 12 bases. The CDR3 has 15 residues. The J segment lost 6 bases and the V segment lost 3 bases, leaving 3 bases of the junction unmatched. Germline V CDR1 and CDR2: LNHDA, SQIVND (reference sequence).

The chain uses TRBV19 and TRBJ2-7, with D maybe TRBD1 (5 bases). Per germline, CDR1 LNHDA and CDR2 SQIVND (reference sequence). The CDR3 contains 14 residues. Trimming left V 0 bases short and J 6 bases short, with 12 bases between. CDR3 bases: TGTGCCAGTAGTATAGATCAGCATGGGGCCGAGCAGTACTTC. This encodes CASSIDQHGAEQYF.

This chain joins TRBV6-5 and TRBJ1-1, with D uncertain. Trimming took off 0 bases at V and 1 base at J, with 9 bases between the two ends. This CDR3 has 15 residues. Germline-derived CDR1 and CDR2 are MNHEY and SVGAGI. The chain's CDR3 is CASSYSRKGNTEAFF. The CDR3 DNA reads TGTGCCAGCAGTTACTCCCGTAAGGGGAACACTGAAGCTTTCTTT.

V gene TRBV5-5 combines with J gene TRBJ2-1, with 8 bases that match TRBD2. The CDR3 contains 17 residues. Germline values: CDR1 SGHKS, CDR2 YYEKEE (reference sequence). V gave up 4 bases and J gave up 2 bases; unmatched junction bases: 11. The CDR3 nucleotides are TGTGCCAGCAGCCTGACGGGGCTAGCGGGTGCCTACAATGAGCAGTTCTTC. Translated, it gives CASSLTGLAGAYNEQFF.

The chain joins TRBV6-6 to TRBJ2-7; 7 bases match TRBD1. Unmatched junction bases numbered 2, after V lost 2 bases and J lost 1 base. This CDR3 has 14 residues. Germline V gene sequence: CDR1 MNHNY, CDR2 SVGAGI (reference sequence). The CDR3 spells CASSYTTGSYEQYF. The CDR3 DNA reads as TGTGCCAGCAGTTACACGACAGGGTCCTACGAGCAGTACTTC.

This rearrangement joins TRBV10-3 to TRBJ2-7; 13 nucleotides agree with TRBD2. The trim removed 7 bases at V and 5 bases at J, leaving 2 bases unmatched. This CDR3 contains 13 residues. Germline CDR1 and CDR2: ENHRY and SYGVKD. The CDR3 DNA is TGTGCCATCAAGGGGACTAGCGGGAACGAGCAGTACTTC. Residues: CAIKGTSGNEQYF.

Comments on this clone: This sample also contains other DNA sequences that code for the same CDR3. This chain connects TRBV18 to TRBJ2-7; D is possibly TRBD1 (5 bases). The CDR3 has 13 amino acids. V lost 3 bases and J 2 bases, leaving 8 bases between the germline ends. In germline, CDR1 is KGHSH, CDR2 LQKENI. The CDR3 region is CASSPQGAYEQYF. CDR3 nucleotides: TGTGCCAGCTCACCCCAAGGGGCCTACGAGCAGTACTTC.

The DNA for the CDR3 is TGCGCCAGCAGCCAAGGACATGGTTCGAACACTGAAGCTTTCTTT. Encoded protein: CASSQGHGSNTEAFF. The chain is built from TRBV4-1 and TRBJ1-1; D is uncertain. This CDR3 is 15 amino acids long. The germline V gene encodes CDR1 MGHRA and CDR2 YSYEKL. V lost 1 base to trimming and J lost 1 base, with 10 bases between them.

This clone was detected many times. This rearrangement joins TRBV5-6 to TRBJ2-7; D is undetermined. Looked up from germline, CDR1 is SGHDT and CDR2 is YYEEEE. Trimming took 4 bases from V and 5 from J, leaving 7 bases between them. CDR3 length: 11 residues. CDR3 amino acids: CASSVTHEQYF. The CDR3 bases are TGTGCCAGCAGCGTAACCCACGAGCAGTACTTC.

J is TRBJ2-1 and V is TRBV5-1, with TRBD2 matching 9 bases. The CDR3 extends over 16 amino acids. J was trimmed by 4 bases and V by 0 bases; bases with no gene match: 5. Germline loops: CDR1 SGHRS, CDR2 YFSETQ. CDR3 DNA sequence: TGCGCCAGCAGCTTGGCGCCGACTAGCGGTTACAATGAGCAGTTCTTC. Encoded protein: CASSLAPTSGYNEQFF.

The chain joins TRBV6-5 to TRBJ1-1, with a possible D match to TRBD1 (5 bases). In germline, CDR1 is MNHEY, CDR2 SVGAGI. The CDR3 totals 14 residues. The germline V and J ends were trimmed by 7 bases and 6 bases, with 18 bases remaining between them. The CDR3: CASIRRGGDAEAFF. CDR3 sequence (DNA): TGTGCCAGCATTCGAAGGGGAGGGGACGCTGAAGCTTTCTTT.

The CDR3 is CASSYSAVIAKNIQYF. In DNA form, the CDR3 reads TGTGCCAGCAGTTACTCGGCTGTGATAGCCAAAAACATTCAGTACTTC. V usage is TRBV6-5 and J usage is TRBJ2-4; D is unresolved. The CDR3 contains 16 residues. Germline lookup yields CDR1 MNHEY and CDR2 SVGAGI. V was pared by 0 bases and J by 0 bases, with 9 bases between.

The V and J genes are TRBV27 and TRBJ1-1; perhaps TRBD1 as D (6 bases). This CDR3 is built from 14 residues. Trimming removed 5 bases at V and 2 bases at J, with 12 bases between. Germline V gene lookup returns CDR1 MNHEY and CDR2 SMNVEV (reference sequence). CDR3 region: CASSLPGHNTEAFF. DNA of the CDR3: TGTGCCAGCAGTCTACCGGGACACAACACTGAAGCTTTCTTT.

The CDR3 DNA reads as TGTGCCAGCAGTTTCCTAGCGGGAGCTGGGGCCAACGTCCTGACTTTC. As protein: CASSFLAGAGANVLTF. V and J are TRBV27 and TRBJ2-6; 10 nucleotides line up with TRBD2. V gave up 3 bases and J gave up 2 bases; unmatched junction bases: 1. The CDR3 is 16 residues long. The germline V gene has CDR1 MNHEY and CDR2 SMNVEV (reference sequence).

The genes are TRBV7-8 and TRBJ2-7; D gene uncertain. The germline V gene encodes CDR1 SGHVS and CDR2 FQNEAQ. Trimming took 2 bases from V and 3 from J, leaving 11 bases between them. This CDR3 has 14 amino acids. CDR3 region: CASSLTSAIYEQYF. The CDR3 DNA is TGTGCCAGCAGCTTAACTTCGGCCATCTACGAGCAGTACTTC.

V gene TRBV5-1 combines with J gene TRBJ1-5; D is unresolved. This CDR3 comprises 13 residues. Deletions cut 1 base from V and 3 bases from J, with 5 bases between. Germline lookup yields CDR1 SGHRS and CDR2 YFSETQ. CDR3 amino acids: CASSLTVNQPQHF. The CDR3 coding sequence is TGCGCCAGCAGCTTGACAGTCAATCAGCCCCAGCATTTT.

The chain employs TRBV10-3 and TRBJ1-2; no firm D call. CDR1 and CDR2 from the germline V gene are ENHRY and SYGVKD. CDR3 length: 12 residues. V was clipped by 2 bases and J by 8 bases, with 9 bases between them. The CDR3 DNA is TGTGCCATCAGTGAGGGGGAAAGGGGCTACACCTTC. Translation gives CAISEGERGYTF.

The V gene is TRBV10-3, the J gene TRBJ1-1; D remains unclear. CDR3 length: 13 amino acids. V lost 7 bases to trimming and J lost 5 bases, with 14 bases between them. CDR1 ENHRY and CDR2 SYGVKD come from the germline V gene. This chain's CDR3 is CAINKRWETEAFF. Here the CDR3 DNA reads TGTGCCATCAACAAAAGGTGGGAGACTGAAGCTTTCTTT.

The DNA for the CDR3 is TGCGCCAGCAGCCAGGGGGACAGGGGGGTTCGTGGCTACACCTTC. Translating gives CASSQGDRGVRGYTF. The rearrangement links TRBV4-1 to TRBJ1-2, with TRBD1 matching over 11 bases. CDR1 and CDR2 (germline): MGHRA, YSYEKL. With V trimmed by 3 bases and J by 7 bases, 7 bases remained unmatched. The CDR3 loop spans 15 amino acids.